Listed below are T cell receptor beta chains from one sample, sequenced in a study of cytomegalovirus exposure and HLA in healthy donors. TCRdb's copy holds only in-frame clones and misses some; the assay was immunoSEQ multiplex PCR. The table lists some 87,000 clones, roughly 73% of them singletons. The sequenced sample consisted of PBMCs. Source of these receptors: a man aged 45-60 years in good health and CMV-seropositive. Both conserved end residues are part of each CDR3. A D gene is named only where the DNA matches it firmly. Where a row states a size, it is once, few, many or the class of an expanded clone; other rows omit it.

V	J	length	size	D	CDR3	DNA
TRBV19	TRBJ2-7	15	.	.	CASSWGGTPSDEQYF	TGTGCCAGTAGTTGGGGCGGGACTCCCTCGGACGAGCAGTACTTC
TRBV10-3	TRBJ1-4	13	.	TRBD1	CAIQGATNEKLFF	TGTGCCATCCAGGGGGCTACTAATGAAAAACTGTTTTTT
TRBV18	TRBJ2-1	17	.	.	CASSRKLQDGSYNEQFF	TGTGCCAGCTCCCGCAAACTACAGGACGGATCATACAATGAGCAGTTCTTC
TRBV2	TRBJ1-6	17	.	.	CASSEGQGISYNSPLHF	TGTGCCAGCAGTGAAGGGCAGGGGATATCCTATAATTCACCCCTCCACTTT
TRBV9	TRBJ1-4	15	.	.	CASSATGGGREKLFF	TGTGCCAGCAGCGCCACGGGCGGAGGACGTGAAAAACTGTTTTTT
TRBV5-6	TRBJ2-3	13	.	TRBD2	CASSLAGGNTQYF	TGTGCCAGCAGCTTGGCGGGGGGGAATACGCAGTATTTT
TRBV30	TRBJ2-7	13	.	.	CAWMGANSYEQYF	TGTGCCTGGATGGGGGCGAATTCCTACGAGCAGTACTTC
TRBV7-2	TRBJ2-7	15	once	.	CASSSTEGGRDEQYF	TGTGCCAGCAGCTCAACCGAGGGGGGGCGCGACGAGCAGTACTTC
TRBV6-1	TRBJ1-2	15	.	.	CASSRAATGNYGYTF	TGTGCCAGCAGTCGAGCCGCCACAGGGAACTATGGCTACACCTTC
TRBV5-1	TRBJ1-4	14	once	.	CASSSLDSGEKLFF	TGCGCCAGCAGCTCACTGGACTCCGGGGAAAAACTGTTTTTT
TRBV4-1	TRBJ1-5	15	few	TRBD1	CASSLRGLGNQPQHF	TGCGCCAGCAGCCTCAGGGGGCTCGGCAATCAGCCCCAGCATTTT
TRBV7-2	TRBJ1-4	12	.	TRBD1	CASSPDREKLFF	TGTGCCAGCAGCCCGGACAGGGAAAAACTGTTTTTT
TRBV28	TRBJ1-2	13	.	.	CASTSVGPYGYTF	TGTGCCAGCACCTCTGTGGGGCCCTATGGCTACACCTTC
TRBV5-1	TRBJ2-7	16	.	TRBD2	CASSRRSGGPSYEQYF	TGCGCCAGCAGCCGTAGGTCGGGGGGGCCTAGCTACGAGCAGTACTTC
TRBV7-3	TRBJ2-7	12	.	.	CASSSQGGEQYF	TGTGCCAGCAGTTCTCAGGGAGGTGAGCAGTACTTC
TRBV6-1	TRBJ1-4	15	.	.	CASSEAGKANEKLFF	TGTGCCAGCAGTGAAGCGGGCAAGGCTAATGAAAAACTGTTTTTT